A selection of T cell receptor beta chains follows, all from one sample in a study of CD8 T cells in ankylosing spondylitis. TCRdb reprocessed the 5' RACE reads with MiXCR, giving one entry per CDR3 protein. The sample consists of about 460,000 distinct CDR3 sequences, 5.3% of them appearing once. The sequencing input was blood, either unsorted or a sorted T cell fraction (not recorded which). These receptor sequences come from a male donor with ankylosing spondylitis. Both conserved end residues are part of each CDR3. A D gene is named only where the DNA matches it firmly. Clone size, where shown, is once, few, many, or a class for clones that have expanded.

TRBJ2-1	.	many	TRBV5-4	CASSHVNPLGNEQFF	TGTGCCAGCAGCCATGTAAACCCTTTGGGGAATGAGCAGTTCTTC
TRBJ1-5	.	many	TRBV6-5	CASSHGREQPQHF	TGTGCCAGCAGTCACGGTCGGGAACAGCCCCAGCATTTT
TRBJ2-7	TRBD2	few	TRBV7-9	CASSLSGRIGDEQYF	TGTGCCAGCAGCTTAAGCGGGAGGATAGGGGACGAGCAGTACTTC
TRBJ1-6	TRBD1	many	TRBV15	CATSRVAGTGASPLHF	TGTGCCACCAGCAGAGTAGCCGGGACAGGGGCTTCACCCCTCCACTTT
TRBJ1-2	.	many	TRBV6-1	CASSQDLRRSNYGYTF	TGTGCCAGCAGCCAAGACTTGCGGAGATCCAACTATGGCTACACCTTC
TRBJ2-3	.	few	TRBV7-2	CASSSVGSDTQYF	TGTGCCAGCAGCTCAGTGGGATCAGATACGCAGTATTTT
TRBJ2-7	.	many	TRBV6-2/TRBV6-3	CASSSVGAGRPYEQYF	TGTGCCAGCAGTTCCGTGGGGGCAGGGAGACCCTACGAGCAGTACTTC
TRBJ2-3	TRBD1	many	TRBV10-3	CAIRGQGPDTQYF	TGTGCCATCAGGGGACAGGGGCCAGATACGCAGTATTTT
TRBJ1-2	TRBD1	many	TRBV25-1	CASSDITPDRGNYGYTF	TGTGCCAGCAGTGATATAACCCCGGACAGGGGGAACTATGGCTACACCTTC
TRBJ2-1	.	many	TRBV15	CATSRRVAANNEQFF	TGTGCCACCAGCAGGAGAGTGGCAGCCAACAATGAGCAGTTCTTC
TRBJ2-5	TRBD1	many	TRBV29-1	CSVEKGQGEKETQYF	TGCAGCGTTGAGAAGGGACAGGGGGAGAAAGAGACCCAGTACTTC
TRBJ1-6	TRBD1	many	TRBV28	CASIQQGGGSPLHF	TGTGCCAGCATTCAGCAGGGGGGTGGTTCACCCCTCCACTTT
TRBJ2-7	TRBD1	few	TRBV20-1	CSAYDRADSYEQYF	TGCAGTGCGTACGACAGGGCTGACTCCTACGAGCAGTACTTC
TRBJ1-1	.	many	TRBV12-3/TRBV12-4	CASSPTTVEAFF	TGTGCCAGCAGCCCAACAACAGTTGAAGCTTTCTTT
TRBJ2-3	.	many	TRBV12-3/TRBV12-4	CASTRWTDTQYF	TGTGCCAGCACCCGTTGGACAGATACGCAGTATTTT
TRBJ1-1	.	many	TRBV28	CASTLSDTEAFF	TGTGCCAGCACCCTGTCGGACACTGAAGCTTTCTTT
TRBJ2-3	TRBD2	few	TRBV11-2	CASSLVPSGGAGTDTQYF	TGTGCCAGCAGCTTAGTTCCTAGCGGGGGGGCCGGCACAGATACGCAGTATTTT
TRBJ2-7	.	few	TRBV27	CASSLRQFIGGTYEQYF	TGTGCCAGCAGTTTACGACAGTTTATTGGGGGGACCTACGAGCAGTACTTC
TRBJ1-5	.	many	TRBV7-2	CASSSTTGHSNQPQHF	TGTGCCAGCAGCTCCACTACGGGCCATAGCAATCAGCCCCAGCATTTT
TRBJ2-5	TRBD1	many	TRBV20-1	CSALVIGTGEETQYF	TGCAGTGCTCTAGTTATAGGGACAGGGGAAGAGACCCAGTACTTC
TRBJ2-3	.	many	TRBV4-3	CASSQVLGTDTQYF	TGCGCCAGCAGCCAAGTTTTGGGCACAGATACGCAGTATTTT
TRBJ2-1	TRBD2	many	TRBV6-2/TRBV6-3	CASSYETSGGADEQFF	TGTGCCAGCAGTTATGAAACTAGCGGGGGGGCCGATGAGCAGTTCTTC
TRBJ1-1	TRBD1	many	TRBV12-3/TRBV12-4	CASSLGQKAFF	TGTGCCAGCAGTTTGGGACAGAAAGCTTTCTTT
TRBJ2-7	.	.	TRBV18	CASSPSRTAAYEQYF	TGTGCCAGCTCCCCATCGAGGACAGCGGCCTACGAGCAGTACTTC
TRBJ1-5	TRBD1	many	TRBV20-1	CSASDDRGNQPQHF	TGCAGTGCTAGTGACGACAGGGGGAATCAGCCCCAGCATTTT
TRBJ1-1	.	.	TRBV5-1	CASSLAAGSTEAFF	TGCGCCAGCAGCTTGGCCGCGGGGTCCACTGAAGCTTTCTTT
TRBJ1-6	TRBD1	many	TRBV12-3/TRBV12-4	CASRHDRGSYNSPLHF	TGTGCCAGCAGGCACGACAGGGGCTCCTATAATTCACCCCTCCACTTT
TRBJ1-2	.	many	TRBV4-3	CASSQGGAFNYGYTF	TGCGCCAGCAGCCAAGGGGGGGCGTTTAACTATGGCTACACCTTC
TRBJ1-1	.	many	TRBV29-1	CSVEVAMNTEAFF	TGCAGCGTTGAAGTAGCTATGAACACTGAAGCTTTCTTT
TRBJ2-7	.	few	TRBV4-3	CASSHHPGQGSTYEQYF	TGCGCCAGCAGCCACCACCCTGGCCAGGGGTCAACCTACGAGCAGTACTTC
TRBJ1-2	.	.	TRBV20-1	CSAPGRAGYTF	TGCAGTGCGCCCGGCCGGGCTGGCTACACCTTC
TRBJ1-1	TRBD1	.	TRBV9	CASSPTSTGGWTEAFF	TGTGCCAGCAGCCCTACCTCGACAGGGGGTTGGACTGAAGCTTTCTTT
TRBJ2-3	TRBD2	few	TRBV11-2	CASSLGSGLAGVRTDTQYF	TGTGCCAGCAGCTTAGGGTCGGGACTAGCGGGGGTACGGACAGATACGCAGTATTTT
TRBJ1-2	.	many	TRBV10-3	CAISDGARGEGYTF	TGTGCCATCAGTGATGGCGCGCGGGGAGAAGGCTACACCTTC
TRBJ2-7	TRBD2	many	TRBV5-1	CASSPGTSGFYEQYF	TGCGCCAGCAGCCCCGGGACTAGCGGCTTCTACGAGCAGTACTTC
TRBJ1-1	.	few	TRBV19	CASSSRWNTEAFF	TGTGCCAGTAGCTCAAGGTGGAACACTGAAGCTTTCTTT
TRBJ2-2	.	many	TRBV5-5	CASSFEGWSGELFF	TGTGCCAGCAGCTTCGAGGGTTGGTCCGGGGAGCTGTTTTTT
TRBJ2-3	TRBD2	many	TRBV28	CASSPRLAGLDTQYF	TGTGCCAGCAGTCCTCGACTAGCGGGACTAGATACGCAGTATTTT
TRBJ2-7	.	few	TRBV2	CASSGTNSYEQYF	TGTGCCAGCAGTGGCACAAACTCCTACGAGCAGTACTTC
TRBJ2-5	.	many	TRBV5-1	CASRTQTGYQETQYF	TGCGCCAGCCGCACCCAGACGGGGTACCAAGAGACCCAGTACTTC
TRBJ2-5	TRBD2	many	TRBV4-1	CASSQGLAGETQYF	TGCGCCAGCAGCCAAGGACTAGCGGGAGAGACCCAGTACTTC
TRBJ1-4	.	many	TRBV25-1	CASSSGWGEKLFF	TGTGCCAGCAGCTCAGGGTGGGGTGAAAAACTGTTTTTT
TRBJ1-1	.	many	TRBV5-1	CASSTGNEAFF	TGCGCCAGCAGTACCGGTAATGAAGCTTTCTTT
TRBJ1-2	.	many	TRBV5-1	CASSLAGLGGYTF	TGCGCCAGCAGCTTGGCAGGGTTAGGAGGCTACACCTTC
TRBJ2-3	.	.	TRBV6-2/TRBV6-3	CASSYTRTPSTDTQYF	TGTGCCAGCAGTTACACCAGGACACCCAGCACAGATACGCAGTATTTT
TRBJ1-1	.	many	TRBV6-2/TRBV6-3	CASSYISRNTEAFF	TGTGCCAGCAGTTATATAAGCCGAAATACTGAAGCTTTCTTT
TRBJ2-3	TRBD2	.	TRBV7-6	CASSLALAGHTDTQYF	TGTGCCAGCAGCTTAGCCCTAGCGGGCCACACAGATACGCAGTATTTT
TRBJ2-5	.	many	TRBV29-1	CSVEVSQETQYF	TGCAGCGTTGAAGTCAGCCAAGAGACCCAGTACTTC
TRBJ1-2	.	many	TRBV6-1	CASRDPVDSAYGYTF	TGTGCCAGCAGAGACCCTGTAGACAGCGCCTATGGCTACACCTTC
TRBJ2-5	.	.	TRBV20-1	CSANQGWGTIQETQYF	TGCAGTGCGAACCAGGGGTGGGGCACGATCCAAGAGACCCAGTACTTC
TRBJ2-7	TRBD1	many	TRBV15	CATSSGGQGTYEQYF	TGTGCCACCAGCAGCGGGGGACAGGGGACCTACGAGCAGTACTTC
TRBJ1-2	.	many	TRBV5-1	CASRLSVGGPYGYTF	TGCGCCAGCAGACTCTCGGTTGGGGGACCCTATGGCTACACCTTC